The 8 T cell receptor beta chains given below trace back to one sample, sequenced in a study of blood T cell repertoires in COVID-19. TCRdb's table, derived via immunoSEQ multiplex PCR, lists solely in-frame clones and lacks some. The sample contains about 160,000 clones, around 90% of which appear only once. The sequencing sample was made of peripheral blood. The receptors derive from an older woman who had recovered from COVID-19.

This clone appeared a few times. This chain links TRBV6-5 with TRBJ1-2, with TRBD1 identical over 11 bases. Germline CDR1 MNHEY, CDR2 SVGAGI. The CDR3 length is 14 residues. The V segment lost 5 bases and the J segment 6 bases; nucleotides outside the gene matches: 5. CDR3 DNA sequence: TGTGCCAGCAGTATAATGGACAGGGGGCATGGCTACACCTTC. This codes for CASSIMDRGHGYTF.

The DNA for the CDR3 is TGTGCCAGCAGCCCAGGACAGGGTGTAGGAGATACGCAGTATTTT. It is translated as CASSPGQGVGDTQYF. The chain recombines TRBV7-9 with TRBJ2-3; 8 positions agree with TRBD1. J was trimmed by 5 bases and V by 5 bases; bases with no gene match: 9. CDR1 is SEHNR, CDR2 FQNEAQ, per germline (reference sequence). CDR3 length: 15 amino acids.

This clone was seen only once. Within the sample, other DNA sequences also encode this same CDR3. The chain is built from TRBV5-1 and TRBJ2-3; possible D gene TRBD2, 5 bases. Germline V gene data show CDR1 as SGHRS and CDR2 as YFSETQ. V was trimmed by 0 bases and J by 2 bases, leaving 7 bases between them. The CDR3 consists of 14 residues. Written as DNA, the CDR3 is TGCGCCAGCAGCTTGGAGCGGTCCACAGATACGCAGTATTTT. Its translation: CASSLERSTDTQYF.

The chain links TRBV2 to TRBJ2-7; 8 bases are shared with TRBD1. The trim removed 6 bases at V and 6 bases at J, leaving 4 bases unmatched. This CDR3 has 12 amino acids. The germline gives CDR1 SNHLY, CDR2 FYNNEI. Written as DNA, the CDR3 is TGTGCCAGCAGGACAGGGGAGGCCGAGCAGTACTTC. Translating gives CASRTGEAEQYF.

In DNA, the CDR3 is TGTGCCAGCAGCCCACAGGGACAGGGAGGGTCAGATACGCAGTATTTT. This gives the protein CASSPQGQGGSDTQYF. The chain couples TRBV28 to TRBJ2-3; 9 positions agree with TRBD1. Trimming took 6 bases from V and 4 from J; bases not matched to a gene: 11. Germline assignment: CDR1 MDHEN and CDR2 SYDVKM. The CDR3 spans 16 residues. Variable domain in full (rest from reference TRBV28 and TRBJ2-3): DVKVTQSSRYLVKRTGEKVFLECVQDMDHENMFWYRQDPGLGLRLIYFSYDVKMKEKGDIPEGYSVSREKKERFSLILESASTNQTSMYLCASSPQGQGGSDTQYFGPGTRLTVL.

The chain couples TRBV14 to TRBJ1-2; TRBD1 aligns across 7 bases. V dropped 4 bases and J dropped 8; count of bases not matched to a gene: 4. The germline gives CDR1 SGHDN, CDR2 FVKESK. The CDR3 is 12 amino acids. The CDR3 coding sequence is TGTGCCAGCAGCCCGACAGGGTACGGCTACACCTTC. It encodes CASSPTGYGYTF.

The CDR3 is CASSSGTLNEKLFF. As DNA, the CDR3 is TGCGCCAGCAGCTCCGGGACATTAAATGAAAAACTGTTTTTT. The V call is TRBV5-1, the J call TRBJ1-4, with D perhaps TRBD1 (6 bases). The CDR3 extends over 14 amino acids. Trimming pared 3 bases from V and 5 bases from J, leaving 11 bases between. The V gene's germline CDR1 is SGHRS and CDR2 YFSETQ.

This rearrangement joins TRBV24-1 to TRBJ2-5, with D perhaps matching TRBD1 (6 bases). V dropped 1 base and J dropped 5 bases, with 19 bases sitting between them. The CDR3 covers 17 residues. Germline values: CDR1 KGHDR, CDR2 SFDVKD. DNA for the CDR3: TGTGCCACCAGTGATTTTAAGGGATTACCAAGGGGGGAGACCCAGTACTTC. Translation: CATSDFKGLPRGETQYF.